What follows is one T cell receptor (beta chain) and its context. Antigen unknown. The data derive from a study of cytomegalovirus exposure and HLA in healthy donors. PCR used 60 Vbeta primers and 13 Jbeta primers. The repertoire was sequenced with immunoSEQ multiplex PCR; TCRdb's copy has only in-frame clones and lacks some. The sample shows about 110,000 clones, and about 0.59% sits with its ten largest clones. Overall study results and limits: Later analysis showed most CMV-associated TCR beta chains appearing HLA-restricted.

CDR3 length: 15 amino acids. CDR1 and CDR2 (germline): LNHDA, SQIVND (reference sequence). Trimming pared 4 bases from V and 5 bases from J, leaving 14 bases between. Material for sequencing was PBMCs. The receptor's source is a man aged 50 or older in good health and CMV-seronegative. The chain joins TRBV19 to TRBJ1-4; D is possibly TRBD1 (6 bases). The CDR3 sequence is CASSTPRGMNEKLFF. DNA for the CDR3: TGTGCCAGTAGTACCCCCAGGGGAATGAATGAAAAACTGTTTTTT.